A single sample is the source of the 29 T cell receptor beta chains below, sequenced in a study of blood T cell repertoires in COVID-19. Produced via immunoSEQ multiplex PCR; TCRdb's table is partial and in-frame only. Here the sample spans about 150,000 clones, more than 65% being singletons. The sample consisted of peripheral blood. The source of these receptors is a man aged 55 to 70 with acute or convalescent COVID-19.

The chain combines TRBV5-5 with TRBJ1-5; 7 nucleotides agree with TRBD1. V was pared by 3 bases and J by 7 bases, with 10 bases of the junction left unmatched. The CDR3 length is 15 residues. Looked up from germline, CDR1 is SGHKS and CDR2 is YYEKEE (reference sequence). Here the CDR3 reads CASSSGGSGGQPQHF. The CDR3 region has the DNA TGTGCCAGCAGCTCCGGAGGATCAGGGGGGCAGCCCCAGCATTTT. Using reference TRBV5-5 and TRBJ1-5 for the parts outside the CDR3, the full variable domain is DAGVTQSPTHLIKTRGQQVTLRCSPISGHKSVSWYQQVLGQGPQFIFQYYEKEERGRGNFPDRFSARQFPNYSSELNVNALLLGDSALYLCASSSGGSGGQPQHFGDGTRLSIL.

CDR3 loop: CASSIVRGTNTGELFF. CDR3 DNA sequence: TGTGCCAGTAGTATAGTAAGGGGGACGAACACCGGGGAGCTGTTTTTT. The chain has TRBV19 and TRBJ2-2, with D perhaps TRBD1 (6 bases). Trimming removed 1 base from V and 0 bases from J, with 9 bases in between. This CDR3 has 16 amino acids. Germline-derived CDR1 and CDR2 are LNHDA and SQIVND (reference sequence).

The chain joins TRBV9 to TRBJ1-4; 7 bases line up with TRBD1. Germline assignment: CDR1 SGDLS and CDR2 YYNGEE. This CDR3 region has 14 residues. J lost 5 bases, V lost 3 bases, and 4 bases had no gene match. As DNA, the CDR3 is TGTGCCAGCAGCGCCAGACAGGGAAATGAAAAACTGTTTTTT. Translating gives CASSARQGNEKLFF. Together with reference TRBV9 and TRBJ1-4, the CDR3 gives the full variable domain: DSGVTQTPKHLITATGQRVTLRCSPRSGDLSVYWYQQSLDQGLQFLIQYYNGEERAKGNILERFSAQQFPDLHSELNLSSLELGDSALYFCASSARQGNEKLFFGSGTQLSVL.

The gene calls are TRBV7-2 and TRBJ1-1; the D gene is possibly TRBD1 (6 bases). CDR3 length: 15 residues. Trimming shortened V by 4 bases and J by 5 bases, and 17 bases separated the two germline ends. The germline V gene has CDR1 SGHTA and CDR2 FQGNSA. The CDR3: CASSSPFLGATEAFF. DNA for the CDR3: TGTGCCAGCAGCTCGCCCTTCCTGGGGGCTACTGAAGCTTTCTTT.

This chain links TRBV27 with TRBJ2-1; 10 positions agree with TRBD2. The CDR3 extends over 16 amino acids. CDR1 is MNHEY and CDR2 is SMNVEV in the germline V gene (reference sequence). The V segment lost 6 bases and the J segment 3 bases; nucleotides outside the gene matches: 8. CDR3 protein: CASRVQAGGIYNEQFF. DNA of the CDR3: TGTGCCAGCAGAGTCCAAGCGGGAGGGATCTACAATGAGCAGTTCTTC.

The chain has TRBV2 and TRBJ2-7; 7 positions match TRBD2. Germline V gene lookup returns CDR1 SNHLY and CDR2 FYNNEI. The junction had 5 bases not matched to a gene; V was cut back by 2 bases and J by 4 bases. CDR3 size: 14 residues. As DNA, the CDR3 is TGTGCCAGCAGTGAACCGGGACTACGTTACGAGCAGTACTTC. This codes for CASSEPGLRYEQYF.

V is TRBV30 and J is TRBJ2-6; the D gene is possibly TRBD2 (6 bases). Trimming shortened V by 3 bases and J by 0 bases, and 12 bases separated the two germline ends. Germline lookup yields CDR1 GTSNPN and CDR2 SVGIG (reference sequence). The CDR3 spans 16 residues. This chain's CDR3 is CAWRWGEGSGANVLTF. The CDR3 DNA sequence: TGTGCCTGGAGATGGGGGGAAGGCTCTGGGGCCAACGTCCTGACTTTC.

CDR3 coding DNA: TGTGCCAGCAGTCTTCTAAACCTAAGCAATGAGCAGTTCTTC. Translated, it gives CASSLLNLSNEQFF. The chain combines TRBV28 with TRBJ2-1; D is uncertain. V lost 5 bases and J 6 bases, leaving 14 bases between the germline ends. The CDR3 length is 14 residues. The germline V gene has CDR1 MDHEN and CDR2 SYDVKM.

The chain has TRBV10-1 and TRBJ2-2; TRBD2 might be the D (5 bases). Looked up from germline, CDR1 is WNHNN and CDR2 is SYGVQD (reference sequence). The V end was cut by 3 bases, the J end by 5 bases, with 10 bases between. The CDR3 spans 14 residues. The chain's CDR3 is CASSDETKTGELFF. The CDR3 DNA is TGCGCCAGCAGTGATGAGACTAAAACCGGGGAGCTGTTTTTT.

The chain joins TRBV7-9 to TRBJ2-1, with D perhaps TRBD2 (5 bases). Germline lookup yields CDR1 SEHNR and CDR2 FQNEAQ (reference sequence). CDR3 length: 17 amino acids. Trimming left V 5 bases short and J 5 bases short, with 22 bases between. The CDR3 sequence is CASSESPSSLGDNEQFF. Written as DNA, the CDR3 is TGTGCCAGCAGCGAAAGCCCTAGTTCTCTCGGGGACAATGAGCAGTTCTTC.

The chain joins TRBV29-1 to TRBJ2-1; the D is unclear. From germline, CDR1 is SQVTM and CDR2 ANQGSEA. The CDR3 loop spans 11 amino acids. Trimming pared 6 bases from V and 0 bases from J, leaving 3 bases between. CDR3 region: CSVGSYNEQFF. The CDR3, as DNA: TGCAGCGTCGGCTCCTACAATGAGCAGTTCTTC.

This rearrangement joins TRBV28 to TRBJ2-5; D is undetermined. The CDR3 sequence is 13 residues long. V shed 3 bases and J shed 3 bases, with 8 bases lying between them. Germline CDR1 is MDHEN and CDR2 is SYDVKM. The DNA for the CDR3 is TGTGCCAGCAGTTTTGGGCTCGAAGAGACCCAGTACTTC. Protein sequence: CASSFGLEETQYF.

V gene TRBV5-4 combines with J gene TRBJ2-3; 12 nucleotides line up with TRBD2. Germline V gene data show CDR1 as SGHNT and CDR2 as YYREEE (reference sequence). This CDR3 has 15 amino acids. J gave up 5 bases and V 3 bases, and 4 bases lay outside the gene matches. CDR3 sequence reads: CASSSTSGRVDTQYF. In nucleotides, the CDR3 is TGTGCCAGCAGCTCGACTAGCGGGAGAGTAGATACGCAGTATTTT.

The chain joins TRBV6-5 to TRBJ2-5; 8 nucleotides agree with TRBD1. The junction had 9 bases not matched to a gene; V was cut back by 4 bases and J by 5 bases. The CDR3 has 15 amino acids. CDR1 is MNHEY and CDR2 is SVGAGI in the germline V gene. In DNA form, the CDR3 reads TGTGCCAGCAGTTCCTACGGACAGGGCGAGGAGACCCAGTACTTC. This sequence encodes CASSSYGQGEETQYF.

This clone was seen more than once but under ten times. V and J are TRBV28 and TRBJ2-7; TRBD1 might be the D (6 bases). V lost 2 bases to trimming and J lost 1 base, with 12 bases between them. Germline assignment: CDR1 MDHEN and CDR2 SYDVKM. This CDR3 is 15 amino acids long. The CDR3 DNA reads TGTGCCAGCAGTTTAGCCGGGACACTTTCCTACGAGCAGTACTTC. Protein: CASSLAGTLSYEQYF.

The rearrangement joins TRBV11-2 to TRBJ2-1; 8 bases are a match to TRBD2. CDR3 length: 16 residues. After removal of 5 bases from V and 7 bases from J, the junction contained 13 bases not matched to a gene. The germline V gene encodes CDR1 SGHAT and CDR2 FQNNGV. The chain's CDR3 is CASSPWTSRGRNEQFF. As DNA, the CDR3 is TGTGCCAGCAGCCCATGGACTAGCCGTGGACGAAATGAGCAGTTCTTC.

This chain joins TRBV30 and TRBJ1-6; D possibly corresponds to TRBD1 (5 bases). The CDR3 sequence is 12 residues long. Germline CDR1 GTSNPN, CDR2 SVGIG (reference sequence). V gave up 5 bases and J gave up 11 bases, with 13 bases separating them. CDR3 loop: CAWGYLTAPLHF. The CDR3 bases are TGTGCCTGGGGTTACCTGACAGCACCCCTCCACTTT.

This chain uses TRBV9 with TRBJ2-7; a weak D match, TRBD2 (6 bases). The germline gives CDR1 SGDLS, CDR2 YYNGEE. Deletions cut 4 bases from V and 0 bases from J, with 14 bases between. There are 15 residues in the CDR3. CDR3 sequence (DNA): TGTGCCAGCAGCCCCCCCGGGGAGGACTCCTACGAGCAGTACTTC. Translation gives CASSPPGEDSYEQYF.

V is TRBV3-1 (or the pseudogene TRBV3-2) and J is TRBJ1-1, with TRBD1 as a possible D gene (6 bases). CDR1 is LGHDT, CDR2 YNNKEL, per germline (reference sequence). The V and J ends lost 1 base and 7 bases respectively, with 10 bases between them. The length of the CDR3 is 13 residues. Written as DNA, the CDR3 is TGTGCCAGCAGCCAAGGGGGGACAATTGAAGCTTTCTTT. Its translation: CASSQGGTIEAFF.

The V call is TRBV27, the J call TRBJ2-7; possible D gene TRBD1, 6 bases. CDR1 is MNHEY, CDR2 SMNVEV, per germline (reference sequence). This CDR3 comprises 14 residues. V lost 4 bases and J lost 0, with 10 bases in between. The CDR3 spells CASSWGLDSYEQYF. CDR3 DNA sequence: TGTGCCAGCAGTTGGGGGCTAGACTCCTACGAGCAGTACTTC.

In this sample, this clone turned up once. Other DNA sequences within the sample encode an identical CDR3. This rearrangement joins TRBV6-5 to TRBJ2-7, with 7 bases aligning to TRBD1. CDR1 is MNHEY and CDR2 is SVGAGI in the germline V gene. V was clipped by 0 bases and J by 2 bases; unmatched bases: 4. The CDR3 spans 15 residues. This CDR3 is CASSYSGQGAYEQYF. The CDR3 DNA sequence: TGTGCCAGCAGTTACTCGGGGCAGGGGGCCTACGAGCAGTACTTC.

This chain links TRBV9 with TRBJ2-1, with a possible D match to TRBD2 (6 bases). There are 16 residues in the CDR3. From germline, CDR1 is SGDLS and CDR2 YYNGEE. V was cut by 0 bases and J by 8 bases, with 18 bases left in between. The CDR3 here is CASSVEGGRFIDEQFF. CDR3 DNA sequence: TGTGCCAGCAGCGTAGAGGGTGGGAGGTTTATTGATGAGCAGTTCTTC.

V is TRBV6-2 or TRBV6-3 and J is TRBJ2-1; 9 bases map to TRBD2. The CDR3 runs 14 residues. V was pared by 4 bases and J by 8 bases, with 6 bases of the junction left unmatched. CDR1 is MNHEY and CDR2 is SVGEGT in the germline V gene. Written as DNA, the CDR3 is TGTGCCAGCAGTTTTGCGGGAGGGCGGGATGAGCAGTTCTTC. It yields the protein CASSFAGGRDEQFF.

The chain has TRBV18 and TRBJ2-1, with 13 bases lining up with TRBD2. J gave up 9 bases and V 3 bases, and 8 bases lay outside the gene matches. This CDR3 is 16 amino acids long. Germline CDR1 reads KGHSH; CDR2 reads LQKENI. CDR3 loop: CASSPQRTSGSGEQFF. The CDR3 bases are TGTGCCAGCTCACCGCAGAGGACTAGCGGGAGCGGTGAGCAGTTCTTC. The whole variable domain, remainder taken from reference TRBV18 and TRBJ2-1, is NAGVMQNPRHLVRRRGQEARLRCSPMKGHSHVYWYRQLPEEGLKFMVYLQKENIIDESGMPKERFSAEFPKEGPSILRIQQVVRGDSAAYFCASSPQRTSGSGEQFFGPGTRLTVL.

V and J are TRBV10-3 and TRBJ1-1, with 8 bases identical to TRBD1. After removal of 11 bases from V and 5 bases from J, the junction contained 19 bases not matched to a gene. CDR3 size: 16 residues. Germline values: CDR1 ENHRY, CDR2 SYGVKD. CDR3 in DNA: TGTGCCGCCGGGACCGGGACAGGCGCGATTTGGACTGAAGCTTTCTTT. This translates into CAAGTGTGAIWTEAFF.

The rearrangement uses TRBV9 and TRBJ2-5; TRBD2 matches 11 bases. The germline V gene has CDR1 SGDLS and CDR2 YYNGEE. The J segment lost 1 base and the V segment lost 0 bases, leaving 5 bases of the junction unmatched. The CDR3 has 17 amino acids. CDR3 bases: TGTGCCAGCAGCGTAGTGTACGGGACTAGCGGCCAAGAGACCCAGTACTTC. The encoded protein is CASSVVYGTSGQETQYF.

The gene calls are TRBV10-1 and TRBJ2-1; 9 positions agree with TRBD2. This CDR3 is built from 15 residues. Germline V CDR1 and CDR2: WNHNN, SYGVQD (reference sequence). Trimming removed 6 bases from V and 6 bases from J; junction bases left unmatched: 9. CDR3 nucleotides: TGCGCCAGCAGCGTGACTAGCGGCGCCGGCAATGAGCAGTTCTTC. As protein: CASSVTSGAGNEQFF.

V and J are TRBV6-2 or TRBV6-3 and TRBJ1-5; 7 nucleotides align to TRBD1. V gave up 5 bases and J gave up 4 bases; unmatched junction bases: 5. CDR1 and CDR2 (germline): MNHEY, SVGEGT. The CDR3 is 14 amino acids. CDR3 loop: CASSLGQANQPQHF. In DNA form, the CDR3 reads TGTGCCAGCAGTCTCGGACAGGCAAATCAGCCCCAGCATTTT.

J is TRBJ2-7 and V is TRBV28, with D possibly being TRBD1 (6 bases). Trimming cost V 4 bases and J 2 bases, with 12 bases left between them. Germline V gene sequence: CDR1 MDHEN, CDR2 SYDVKM. The CDR3 consists of 14 residues. The CDR3 bases are TGTGCCAGCAGTTCAGGACAGCCCCCCTACGAGCAGTACTTC. Residues: CASSSGQPPYEQYF.